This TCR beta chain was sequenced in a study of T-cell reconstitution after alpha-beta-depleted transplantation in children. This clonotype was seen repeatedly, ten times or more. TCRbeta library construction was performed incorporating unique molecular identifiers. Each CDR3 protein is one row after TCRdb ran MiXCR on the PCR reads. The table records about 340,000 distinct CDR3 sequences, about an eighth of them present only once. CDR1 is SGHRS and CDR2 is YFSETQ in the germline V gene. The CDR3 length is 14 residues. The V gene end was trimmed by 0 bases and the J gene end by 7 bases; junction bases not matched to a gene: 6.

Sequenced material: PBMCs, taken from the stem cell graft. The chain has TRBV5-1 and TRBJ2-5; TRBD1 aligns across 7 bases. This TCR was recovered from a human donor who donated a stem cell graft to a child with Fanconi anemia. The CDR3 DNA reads TGCGCCAGCAGCTTGGTGACAGGGAAGGGGACCCAGTACTTC. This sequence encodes CASSLVTGKGTQYF.